This TCR beta chain is drawn from a study of cytomegalovirus exposure and HLA in healthy donors. Regarding the study as a whole: Analyses of presence/absence relied on an assumption of roughly uniform sequencing depth across donors.

Vbeta (60) and Jbeta (13) primers were used in the PCR. Clones were read by immunoSEQ multiplex PCR, and TCRdb kept only the in-frame ones, dropping some. The sample includes 150,000 to 200,000 clones, 70% to 80% of them seen just once. A remark on this clone: The antigen is unknown.

Germline V lookup: CDR1 SGHNT, CDR2 YENEEA. Deletions cut 9 bases from V and 7 bases from J, with 13 bases between. The CDR3 sequence is 13 residues long. The TCR was taken from a woman between 35 and 50 years old in good health and CMV-seronegative. Sequencing was performed on PBMCs. The chain combines TRBV11-3 with TRBJ1-6; maybe TRBD1 (6 bases). The CDR3 reads CASTGSRNSPLHF. The CDR3 DNA sequence: TGTGCCAGTACAGGGTCCCGGAATTCACCCCTCCACTTT.